This T cell receptor (beta chain) was identified in a study of graft-versus-host responses after intestinal transplantation. Findings of the study overall: Early HvG declines after transplant were associated with peak circulating GvH clone levels. Some GvH clones were seen earlier in gut or blood, suggesting intestinal origin.

Note on this clone: The antigen is not known.

The CDR3 sequence is 14 residues long. Trimming shortened V by 5 bases and J by 1 base, and 12 bases separated the two germline ends. Germline CDR1 is SGHTS and CDR2 is YDEGEE. Measured with immunoSEQ multiplex PCR; TCRdb has only the in-frame clones, and not every one. The table has about 120,000 clones, 95% seen once. This TCR was recovered from a human donor who received an intestinal transplant. Source: unstimulated CD8+ T cells sorted from spleen or lymph node cells, taken before intestinal transplant. V and J are TRBV5-8 and TRBJ1-1; D may be TRBD1 (6 bases). The CDR3 DNA reads as TGTGCCAGCAGTCCCGGGACACCGAACACTGAAGCTTTCTTT. This gives the protein CASSPGTPNTEAFF.